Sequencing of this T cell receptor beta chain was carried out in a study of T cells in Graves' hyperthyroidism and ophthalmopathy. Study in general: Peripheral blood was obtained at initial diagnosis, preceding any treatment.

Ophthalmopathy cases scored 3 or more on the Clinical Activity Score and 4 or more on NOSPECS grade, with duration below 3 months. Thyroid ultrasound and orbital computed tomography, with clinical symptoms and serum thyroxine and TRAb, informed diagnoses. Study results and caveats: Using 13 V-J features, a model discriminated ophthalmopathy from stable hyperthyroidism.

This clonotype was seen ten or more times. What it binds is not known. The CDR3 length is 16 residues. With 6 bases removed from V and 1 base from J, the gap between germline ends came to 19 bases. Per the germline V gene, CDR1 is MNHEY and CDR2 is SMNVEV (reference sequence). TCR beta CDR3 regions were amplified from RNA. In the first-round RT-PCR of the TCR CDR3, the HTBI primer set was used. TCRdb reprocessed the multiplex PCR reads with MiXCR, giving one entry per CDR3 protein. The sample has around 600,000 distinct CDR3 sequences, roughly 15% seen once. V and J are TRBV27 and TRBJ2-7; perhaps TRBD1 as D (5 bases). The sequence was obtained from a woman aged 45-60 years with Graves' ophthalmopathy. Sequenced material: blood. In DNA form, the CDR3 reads TGTGCCAGCAGCCCTTCGACCCGGACATATTCCTACGAGCAGTACTTC. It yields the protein CASSPSTRTYSYEQYF.